Here is one T cell receptor (beta chain) with its context. What it binds is unknown. The CDR3 consists of 13 residues. Trimming removed 10 bases from V and 6 bases from J; junction bases left unmatched: 10. Germline V CDR1 and CDR2: ENHRY, SYGVKD. The sample is drawn from a study of beta chain features in type 1 diabetes. Overall study findings and caveats: A pattern of fewer insertions and more deletions at VDJ junctions was seen in type 1 diabetes patients. All four CD4+ subsets of Type 1 diabetes patients contained TCRB CDR3s that were moderately but significantly shorter. Patients' naive, central memory and Treg TCRB repertoires seemed closer to one another than those of healthy donors.

Every isolated RNA sample was fully reverse transcribed, so sequencing captured expressed TCRB transcripts. Here immunoSEQ multiplex PCR was the method, and the copy in TCRdb shows in-frame clones only, minus some. Found here are 550,000 to 850,000 clones, around 15% of them singletons; the top ten hold less than 0.025%. The J gene is TRBJ1-1, the V gene TRBV10-3, with TRBD1 matching over 8 bases. The sequencing input was naive CD4+ T cells from blood. This clonotype originated in a man younger than 35 with type 1 diabetes. Here the CDR3 DNA reads TGTGCCAACAGGGGGAGCAAGGATGCTGAAGCTTTCTTT. Translation gives CANRGSKDAEAFF.